Below, 26 T cell receptor beta chains from the same sample are listed, as sequenced in a study of cytotoxic CD8 clonotypes in ibrutinib-treated CLL listed by TCRdb under 2021. The sample's time point label is to be understood as: progressive disease on ibrutinib. Library generation was performed with the immunoSEQ multiplex PCR assay. This immuneACCESS table, as held by TCRdb, lists in-frame sequences with V and J called but not all clones. Of the missing ones, under half trace to an unresolved V gene in checked studies; the others have no known cause. The sample profile shows 20,000 to 30,000 clones; around two thirds of them were found once. Of the sample, roughly half falls within the top ten clones. The sequencing used PBMCs, collected at disease progression, from a patient treated with ibrutinib. Receptor source: a human donor with chronic lymphocytic leukemia.

This chain links TRBV6-1 with TRBJ1-3; D is ambiguous. This CDR3 has 17 amino acids. V lost 2 bases, J lost 0 bases, and 14 bases lay in between. Germline CDR1 reads MNHNS; CDR2 reads SASEGT. Here the CDR3 reads CASSEPRGSLSGNTIYF. The CDR3 nucleotides read TGTGCCAGCAGTGAACCCCGTGGATCTCTCTCTGGAAACACCATATATTTT.

The genes are TRBV30 and TRBJ1-1; tentatively, D is TRBD1 (6 bases). The germline gives CDR1 GTSNPN, CDR2 SVGIG (reference sequence). This CDR3 comprises 15 residues. Trimming cost V 3 bases and J 0 bases, with 14 bases left between them. CDR3 nucleotide sequence: TGTGCCTGGAGGGTCGCGGGGGCGGTGAACACTGAAGCTTTCTTT. Translating gives CAWRVAGAVNTEAFF.

In its sample, this clone was seen a few times. V is TRBV7-7 and J is TRBJ2-2; the D gene is possibly TRBD2 (5 bases). Germline V gives CDR1 SSHAT, CDR2 FNYEAQ (reference sequence). V shed 1 base and J shed 6 bases, with 12 bases lying between them. The length of the CDR3 is 15 residues. Here the CDR3 DNA reads TGTGCCAGCAGCTTAGGAGGGATGGACGCCGGGGAGCTGTTTTTT. Translating it yields CASSLGGMDAGELFF.

The chain joins TRBV5-4 to TRBJ2-1, with D hard to call. The V end was cut by 1 base, the J end by 5 bases, with 4 bases between. The CDR3 spans 12 residues. Germline CDR1 is SGHNT and CDR2 is YYREEE (reference sequence). The CDR3 loop is CASSLWNNEQFF. CDR3 nucleotide sequence: TGTGCCAGCAGCTTGTGGAACAATGAGCAGTTCTTC.

J is TRBJ2-1 and V is TRBV5-1; TRBD1 is a possible D gene (6 bases). CDR1 and CDR2 (germline): SGHRS, YFSETQ. The V gene lost 5 bases and the J gene lost 4 bases, with 10 bases spanning the gap. CDR3 length equals 13 residues. CDR3 bases: TGCGCCAGCAGGGGGGACAATTACAATGAGCAGTTCTTC. This gives the protein CASRGDNYNEQFF.

The chain uses TRBV21-1 and TRBJ1-2; TRBD1 is the table's D call, not checked against the DNA. TRBV21-1 is assigned pseudogene status. The CDR3 length is 16 residues. CDR3: CASSKAKRQGFYGYTF. The DNA of the CDR3 is TGTGCCAGCAGCAAAGCCAAGAGACAGGGGTTCTATGGCTACACCTTC.

The chain is built from TRBV7-6 and TRBJ2-1; 7 nucleotides line up with TRBD1. The CDR3 has 16 residues. CDR1 SGHVS and CDR2 FNYEAQ come from the germline V gene. Trimming cost V 5 bases and J 6 bases; bases outside gene matches: 13. The CDR3 nucleotides read TGTGCCAGCAGCCTCCTGAAGGGGGCCCTAATCAATGAGCAGTTCTTC. Its protein is CASSLLKGALINEQFF.

The chain carries TRBV27 and TRBJ1-2, with TRBD1 identical over 7 bases. Germline V CDR1 and CDR2: MNHEY, SMNVEV (reference sequence). There are 12 residues in the CDR3. After removal of 6 bases from V and 9 bases from J, the junction contained 7 bases not matched to a gene. The CDR3: CASSQTGLSYTF. CDR3 DNA: TGTGCCAGCAGCCAGACAGGGCTCAGCTACACCTTC.

There are a few counts of this clone. The V gene is TRBV7-9, the J gene TRBJ2-3; D perhaps matches TRBD2 (5 bases). The germline V gene has CDR1 SEHNR and CDR2 FQNEAQ (reference sequence). The length of the CDR3 is 17 residues. Trimming pared 7 bases from V and 3 bases from J, leaving 23 bases between. The CDR3 region has the DNA TGTGCCAGCACCCTCGGCCTCTCGTGGGAGTCTACAGATACGCAGTATTTT. Protein product: CASTLGLSWESTDTQYF.

CDR3 DNA: TGTGCCAGCAGCTTATCCGAGGGGCCCACCGGGGAGCTGTTTTTT. It specifies CASSLSEGPTGELFF. This chain joins TRBV7-3 and TRBJ2-2; perhaps D is TRBD1 or TRBD2 (5 bases each). Germline V gives CDR1 SGHTA, CDR2 FQGTGA. This CDR3 has 15 residues. V lost 2 bases and J 4 bases, leaving 11 bases between the germline ends. Full variable domain (remainder filled in from reference TRBV7-3 and TRBJ2-2): GAGVSQTPSNKVTEKGKYVELRCDPISGHTALYWYRQSLGQGPEFLIYFQGTGAADDSGLPNDRFFAVRPEGSVSTLKIQRTERGDSAVYLCASSLSEGPTGELFFGEGSRLTVL.

This chain connects TRBV29-1 to TRBJ1-1, with D perhaps TRBD1 (5 bases). From germline, CDR1 is SQVTM and CDR2 ANQGSEA. The CDR3 covers 13 residues. V was trimmed by 7 bases and J by 5 bases, leaving 17 bases between them. CDR3 loop: CSAALSRETEAFF. DNA for the CDR3: TGCAGCGCCGCCCTCTCCAGGGAGACTGAAGCTTTCTTT.

This clone was seen a few times. V is TRBV9 and J is TRBJ2-7; D gene uncertain. Germline loops: CDR1 SGDLS, CDR2 YYNGEE. This CDR3 is built from 13 residues. V lost 2 bases, J lost 3 bases, and 9 bases lay in between. For the CDR3, the DNA is TGTGCCAGCAGCGTCGCCACTAACTACGAGCAGTACTTC. Translation gives CASSVATNYEQYF.

V is TRBV7-3 and J is TRBJ2-5; D gene uncertain. The CDR3 runs to 13 residues. Between the trimmed V and J ends, which lost 8 bases and 1 base, there was a span of 11 bases. CDR1 and CDR2 (germline): SGHTA, FQGTGA. The CDR3, as DNA: TGTGCCAGCTCCCCTATTCCCCAAGAGACCCAGTACTTC. Translated: CASSPIPQETQYF.

This chain links TRBV4-3 with TRBJ2-6; D is perhaps TRBD1 (5 bases). The CDR3 runs to 16 residues. Per the germline V gene, CDR1 is LGHNA and CDR2 is YSLEER. The V end lost 4 bases, the J end lost 2 bases, and 12 bases lay between the germline ends. CDR3 DNA: TGCGCCAGCAGCCCCTCCCCAGGGACTGGGGCCAACGTCCTGACTTTC. Its protein is CASSPSPGTGANVLTF.

CDR3 loop: CASSPGGGHGTEAFF. The CDR3 nucleotides are TGCGCCAGCAGCCCCGGGGGGGGCCACGGCACTGAAGCTTTCTTT. The chain recombines TRBV5-1 with TRBJ1-1, with D possibly TRBD1 on 6 matching bases. Trimming left V 4 bases short and J 4 bases short, with 17 bases between. Germline V gene data show CDR1 as SGHRS and CDR2 as YFSETQ. The CDR3 covers 15 residues.

The chain has TRBV29-1 and TRBJ1-1; 7 nucleotides line up with TRBD1. The CDR3 is 14 residues long. The germline CDR1 and CDR2 sequences are SQVTM and ANQGSEA. The J segment lost 1 base and the V segment lost 3 bases, leaving 5 bases of the junction unmatched. The CDR3 sequence is CSVDLTGANTEAFF. CDR3 bases: TGCAGCGTTGACCTAACAGGGGCGAACACTGAAGCTTTCTTT.

The chain has TRBV4-1 and TRBJ1-2; possibly TRBD1 for D (5 bases). Trimming took 6 bases from V and 4 from J, leaving 18 bases between them. The CDR3 totals 15 residues. CDR1 is MGHRA and CDR2 is YSYEKL in the germline V gene. The CDR3 DNA follows: TGCGCCAGCAGGCCCACGGGAGGGGAAATCTATGGCTACACCTTC. This sequence encodes CASRPTGGEIYGYTF.

The CDR3 DNA reads TGTGCCAGCAGTTACTCGACAGGCCAAGAGACCCAGTACTTC. Its translation is CASSYSTGQETQYF. J is TRBJ2-5 and V is TRBV6-5; the D gene is possibly TRBD1 (6 bases). CDR3 length: 14 amino acids. V was shortened by 0 bases and J by 1 base, with 6 bases between the two germline ends. Germline V lookup: CDR1 MNHEY, CDR2 SVGAGI.

This chain joins TRBV28 and TRBJ2-7; maybe TRBD1 (5 bases). CDR1 is MDHEN, CDR2 SYDVKM, per germline. This CDR3 comprises 15 residues. Trimming shortened V by 6 bases and J by 0 bases, and 15 bases separated the two germline ends. The DNA for the CDR3 is TGTGCCAGCAGAAACACAGGTGACACCTCCTACGAGCAGTACTTC. The encoded protein is CASRNTGDTSYEQYF.

This clone was recorded only once. The chain combines TRBV14 with TRBJ1-2; D might be TRBD1 (6 bases). The V end lost 3 bases, the J end lost 4 bases, and 12 bases lay between the germline ends. CDR3 length: 14 amino acids. Per germline, CDR1 SGHDN and CDR2 FVKESK. CDR3 sequence: CASSQGARSYGYTF. CDR3 DNA sequence: TGTGCCAGCAGCCAGGGGGCCCGCTCCTATGGCTACACCTTC.

The chain joins TRBV10-1 to TRBJ2-1, with D unresolved. Germline loops: CDR1 WNHNN, CDR2 SYGVQD (reference sequence). The CDR3 extends over 20 amino acids. Trimming took 0 bases from V and 1 from J, leaving 22 bases between them. In DNA form, the CDR3 reads TGCGCCAGCAGTGAGTCCCCGTATTGGGATCTTGGTGCTTCCTACAATGAGCAGTTCTTC. Its translation is CASSESPYWDLGASYNEQFF.

The chain is built from TRBV5-1 and TRBJ2-5; the match to TRBD2 covers 8 bases. This CDR3 comprises 15 residues. With 0 bases clipped from V and 2 bases from J, the junction kept 3 bases outside the gene matches. Per germline, CDR1 SGHRS and CDR2 YFSETQ. CDR3 protein: CASSLAGGAQETQYF. The CDR3 DNA reads TGCGCCAGCAGCTTGGCCGGGGGGGCTCAAGAGACCCAGTACTTC.

This chain connects TRBV7-9 to TRBJ1-3; D ambiguous. The V and J ends lost 7 bases and 0 bases respectively, with 13 bases between them. The CDR3 sequence is 15 residues long. The germline V gene encodes CDR1 SEHNR and CDR2 FQNEAQ (reference sequence). CDR3 region: CASISLVSSGNTIYF. CDR3 DNA sequence: TGTGCCAGCATCTCTTTAGTGAGCTCTGGAAACACCATATATTTT. Drawing the rest from reference TRBV7-9 and TRBJ1-3, the complete variable domain is DTGVSQNPRHKITKRGQNVTFRCDPISEHNRLYWYRQTLGQGPEFLTYFQNEAQLEKSRLLSDRFSAERPKGSFSTLEIQRTEQGDSAMYLCASISLVSSGNTIYFGEGSWLTVV.

The V and J genes are TRBV7-3 and TRBJ2-1; 7 nucleotides line up with TRBD1. The CDR3 has 15 amino acids. The germline V gene has CDR1 SGHTA and CDR2 FQGTGA. Trimming took 2 bases from V and 10 from J; bases not matched to a gene: 11. The DNA for the CDR3 is TGTGCCAGCAGCTTAGGACACACAGGGGTGAGGGAGCAGTTCTTC. It is translated as CASSLGHTGVREQFF.

This rearrangement joins TRBV7-3 to TRBJ1-1; no definite D call. V lost 5 bases and J 0 bases, leaving 13 bases between the germline ends. Germline V lookup: CDR1 SGHTA, CDR2 FQGTGA. This CDR3 is built from 15 residues. The CDR3 is CASSPGSYMNTEAFF. CDR3 nucleotides: TGTGCCAGCAGCCCCGGGTCTTACATGAACACTGAAGCTTTCTTT.

The chain uses TRBV9 and TRBJ2-3; D not resolved. This CDR3 comprises 14 residues. The V gene lost 3 bases and the J gene lost 0 bases, with 8 bases spanning the gap. Germline V lookup: CDR1 SGDLS, CDR2 YYNGEE. Here the CDR3 reads CASSEASSTDTQYF. Here the CDR3 DNA reads TGTGCCAGCAGCGAGGCCTCTAGCACAGATACGCAGTATTTT.